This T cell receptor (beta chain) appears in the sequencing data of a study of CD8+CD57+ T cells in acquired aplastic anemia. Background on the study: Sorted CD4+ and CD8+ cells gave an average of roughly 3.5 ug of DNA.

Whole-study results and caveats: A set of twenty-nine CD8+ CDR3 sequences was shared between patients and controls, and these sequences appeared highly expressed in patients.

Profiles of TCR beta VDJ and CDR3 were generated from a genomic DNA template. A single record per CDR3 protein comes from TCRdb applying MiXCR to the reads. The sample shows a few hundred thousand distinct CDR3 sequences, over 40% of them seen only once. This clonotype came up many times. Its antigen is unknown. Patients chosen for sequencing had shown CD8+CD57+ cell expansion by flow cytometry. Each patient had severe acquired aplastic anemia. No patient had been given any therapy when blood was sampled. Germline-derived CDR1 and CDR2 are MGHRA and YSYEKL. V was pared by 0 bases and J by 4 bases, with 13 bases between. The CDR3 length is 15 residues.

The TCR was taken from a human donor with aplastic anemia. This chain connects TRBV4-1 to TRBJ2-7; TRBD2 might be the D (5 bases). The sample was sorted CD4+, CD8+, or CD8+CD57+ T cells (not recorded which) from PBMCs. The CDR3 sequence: CASSQEEGVWYEQYF. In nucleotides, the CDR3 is TGCGCCAGCAGCCAAGAAGAGGGAGTGTGGTACGAGCAGTACTTC.